One and the same sample provided the 24 T cell receptor beta chains below, sequenced in a study of T-cell memory formation after mild COVID-19. Each CDR3 protein gets one entry after TCRdb re-called the 5' RACE reads with MiXCR. The sample has hundreds of thousands of distinct CDR3 sequences; about 18% are singletons. Sequencing was done on a sample of PBMCs or a T cell subset sorted from them (not recorded which). These receptors were obtained from an adult woman who had mild COVID-19 (a few samples of this study predate the infection). Cell type and time point are not known.

V gene TRBV3-1 combines with J gene TRBJ2-1, with 9 bases lining up with TRBD1. This CDR3 has 17 residues. The V segment lost 0 bases and the J segment 7 bases; nucleotides outside the gene matches: 10. Germline CDR1 LGHDT, CDR2 YNNKEL (reference sequence). The CDR3 DNA reads TGTGCCAGCAGCCAAGATTTAAGGACAGGGGTTTATAATGAGCAGTTCTTC. Protein: CASSQDLRTGVYNEQFF.

This clonotype was seen more than once but under ten times. CDR3 loop: CASSLSFGSGNEQFF. CDR3 in DNA: TGTGCCAGCAGCTTATCGTTCGGGTCTGGCAATGAGCAGTTCTTC. V is TRBV7-7 and J is TRBJ2-1; D not resolved. Germline-derived CDR1 and CDR2 are SSHAT and FNYEAQ (reference sequence). The CDR3 contains 15 residues. V was pared by 2 bases and J by 6 bases, with 14 bases between.

This chain uses TRBV10-3 with TRBJ1-5; tentative D call: TRBD1 (6 bases). The CDR3 runs to 14 residues. Germline CDR1 ENHRY, CDR2 SYGVKD. Trimming removed 9 bases from V and 5 bases from J, with 17 bases in between. CDR3 nucleotide sequence: TGTGCCATAGGGGGGGGGGCTCGATATCAGCCCCAGCATTTT. Translated: CAIGGGARYQPQHF.

This clonotype was observed many times. V usage is TRBV20-1 and J usage is TRBJ1-1, with TRBD1 as a possible D gene (5 bases). The CDR3 runs 13 residues. Germline V gene data show CDR1 as DFQATT and CDR2 as SNEGSKA (reference sequence). The V gene lost 3 bases and the J gene lost 3 bases, with 11 bases spanning the gap. This CDR3 reads CSASIPGDTEAFF. The CDR3 bases are TGCAGTGCTAGTATCCCGGGGGACACTGAAGCTTTCTTT.

This clonotype occurred a few times. The CDR3: CASSIIPTDTQYF. The CDR3 coding sequence is TGTGCCAGTAGTATAATACCCACAGATACGCAGTATTTT. This chain joins TRBV19 and TRBJ2-3; D unresolved. Germline V lookup: CDR1 LNHDA, CDR2 SQIVND (reference sequence). This CDR3 is 13 amino acids long. Trimming took 2 bases from V and 2 from J, leaving 5 bases between them.

This clonotype appeared many times. This chain links TRBV20-1 with TRBJ2-3; the match to TRBD2 covers 10 bases. The germline CDR1 and CDR2 sequences are DFQATT and SNEGSKA (reference sequence). Trimming took 3 bases from V and 8 from J; bases not matched to a gene: 11. CDR3 length: 15 residues. The CDR3 DNA sequence: TGCAGTGCTAGGAGTTTCCTAGCGGGAGTAGGTACGCAGTATTTT. Amino acid sequence: CSARSFLAGVGTQYF.

This chain uses TRBV3-1 with TRBJ1-1; 12 bases are shared with TRBD1. The V segment lost 3 bases and the J segment 4 bases; nucleotides outside the gene matches: 6. The germline CDR1 and CDR2 sequences are LGHDT and YNNKEL (reference sequence). There are 16 residues in the CDR3. The CDR3 loop reads CASSHALGQGATEAFF. The DNA for the CDR3 is TGTGCCAGCAGCCATGCCCTGGGACAGGGGGCCACTGAAGCTTTCTTT.

The rearrangement uses TRBV7-9 and TRBJ2-7, with D hard to call. CDR1 and CDR2 from the germline V gene are SEHNR and FQNEAQ (reference sequence). The V end was cut by 5 bases, the J end by 0 bases, with 8 bases between. CDR3 length equals 13 residues. The CDR3 is CASSPESSYEQYF. The CDR3, as DNA: TGTGCCAGCAGCCCGGAGAGCTCCTACGAGCAGTACTTC.

The chain joins TRBV4-1 to TRBJ2-6, with D possibly matching TRBD1 (6 bases). V lost 1 base to trimming and J lost 2 bases, with 15 bases between them. This CDR3 has 18 residues. Per germline, CDR1 MGHRA and CDR2 YSYEKL. CDR3 region: CASSQGYRDVAGANVLTF. DNA of the CDR3: TGCGCCAGCAGCCAAGGGTACAGGGACGTCGCTGGGGCCAACGTCCTGACTTTC.

The chain links TRBV5-1 to TRBJ1-5, with TRBD1 as a possible D gene (5 bases). This CDR3 has 16 residues. V lost 0 bases and J 2 bases, leaving 12 bases between the germline ends. Germline V gene lookup returns CDR1 SGHRS and CDR2 YFSETQ. The CDR3 DNA reads TGCGCCAGCAGCTTGGGCGGGGCGTTCGGCAATCAGCCCCAGCATTTT. It yields the protein CASSLGGAFGNQPQHF. Supplemented by reference TRBV5-1 and TRBJ1-5, the full variable domain reads KAGVTQTPRYLIKTRGQQVTLSCSPISGHRSVSWYQQTPGQGLQFLFEYFSETQRNKGNFPGRFSGRQFSNSRSEMNVSTLELGDSALYLCASSLGGAFGNQPQHFGDGTRLSIL.

The rearrangement joins TRBV7-2 to TRBJ1-1; 7 bases agree with TRBD1. Losses at the gene ends were 7 bases for V and 4 bases for J; bases not matched to a gene: 12. The CDR3 consists of 15 residues. Germline CDR1 SGHTA, CDR2 FQGNSA. The CDR3: CASTPFDRAPTEAFF. CDR3 nucleotide sequence: TGTGCCAGCACCCCATTCGACAGGGCCCCCACTGAAGCTTTCTTT.

CDR3 nucleotide sequence: TGCAGCGTTGAATCGGCGGGGAGGGGAAACTATGGCTACACCTTC. It translates to CSVESAGRGNYGYTF. V is TRBV29-1 and J is TRBJ1-2; tentative D call: TRBD1 (5 bases). V was shortened by 2 bases and J by 2 bases, with 15 bases between the two germline ends. Germline V CDR1 and CDR2: SQVTM, ANQGSEA. The CDR3 runs 15 residues.

The chain joins TRBV9 to TRBJ2-1; TRBD2 aligns across 8 bases. The CDR3 loop spans 17 amino acids. V was clipped by 4 bases and J by 6 bases; unmatched bases: 15. Germline V gene lookup returns CDR1 SGDLS and CDR2 YYNGEE. This CDR3 is CASSKTRQSGRGNEQFF. CDR3 nucleotide sequence: TGTGCCAGCAGCAAGACCCGACAAAGCGGGAGAGGCAATGAGCAGTTCTTC.

This clonotype was seen a few times. Here the CDR3 reads CASSPGTESYEQYF. The DNA of the CDR3 is TGTGCCAGCTCACCCGGGACAGAGTCCTACGAGCAGTACTTC. This sequence joins TRBV18 and TRBJ2-7, with 7 bases matching TRBD1. The CDR3 totals 14 residues. Germline loops: CDR1 KGHSH, CDR2 LQKENI. V lost 3 bases and J lost 1; bases outside the gene matches: 3.

The rearrangement uses TRBV27 and TRBJ2-7; TRBD2 matches 11 bases. With 6 bases clipped from V and 3 bases from J, the junction kept 16 bases outside the gene matches. Germline V gene data show CDR1 as MNHEY and CDR2 as SMNVEV (reference sequence). The CDR3 spans 18 residues. CDR3 in amino acids: CASSRQGMSSGRLYEQYF. The CDR3 bases are TGTGCCAGCAGCCGACAGGGGATGTCTAGCGGGAGGCTCTACGAGCAGTACTTC.

In its sample, this clonotype was seen a few times. The V gene is TRBV12-3 or TRBV12-4, the J gene TRBJ2-4; the match to TRBD1 covers 9 bases. The V segment lost 6 bases and the J segment 7 bases; nucleotides outside the gene matches: 7. This CDR3 region has 14 residues. CDR3 DNA sequence: TGTGCCAGCAGCCAGGGACAGGGTGGGAACATTCAGTACTTC. Amino acid sequence: CASSQGQGGNIQYF.

This clonotype was counted only a few times. This rearrangement joins TRBV5-1 to TRBJ1-2, with TRBD1 as a possible D gene (6 bases). V lost 0 bases and J 2 bases, leaving 11 bases between the germline ends. Germline V gives CDR1 SGHRS, CDR2 YFSETQ. The CDR3 contains 15 residues. CDR3 coding DNA: TGCGCCAGCAGCTTGGCCGGGGGGCGGAACTATGGCTACACCTTC. Translation: CASSLAGGRNYGYTF.

This clonotype was counted only a few times. The chain joins TRBV10-3 to TRBJ2-4, with a weak D call TRBD1 (6 bases). Germline V gene sequence: CDR1 ENHRY, CDR2 SYGVKD. The germline V and J ends were trimmed by 0 bases and 6 bases, with 9 bases remaining between them. The CDR3 covers 14 residues. CDR3: CAISESAQGNIQYF. The CDR3 DNA is TGTGCCATCAGTGAGTCAGCACAGGGAAACATTCAGTACTTC.

This clonotype was found a few times. V is TRBV20-1 and J is TRBJ1-1; TRBD1 aligns across 9 bases. The germline V gene has CDR1 DFQATT and CDR2 SNEGSKA (reference sequence). The CDR3 is 14 amino acids. J gave up 4 bases and V 4 bases, and 7 bases lay outside the gene matches. CDR3 residues: CSANHRGRSTEAFF. The CDR3 DNA reads as TGCAGTGCTAACCACAGGGGGCGAAGCACTGAAGCTTTCTTT.

V and J are TRBV7-6 and TRBJ2-7, with D tentatively TRBD1 (6 bases). The CDR3 loop spans 16 amino acids. Trimming removed 0 bases from V and 2 bases from J, with 14 bases in between. From germline, CDR1 is SGHVS and CDR2 FNYEAQ. The CDR3 nucleotides read TGTGCCAGCAGCTTAGCGCTAGGCAGGGGCACCTACGAGCAGTACTTC. This gives the protein CASSLALGRGTYEQYF.

The chain has TRBV7-8 and TRBJ1-2; D gene uncertain. The CDR3 has 13 amino acids. Trimming pared 2 bases from V and 9 bases from J, leaving 13 bases between. Germline CDR1 and CDR2: SGHVS and FQNEAQ. CDR3 loop: CASSLRDPNSYTF. The DNA for the CDR3 is TGTGCCAGCAGCTTAAGGGATCCCAACAGCTACACCTTC.

The chain couples TRBV20-1 to TRBJ1-1, with D maybe TRBD1 (6 bases). Trimming stripped 0 bases from V and 2 bases from J, with 16 bases between. The CDR3 has 16 amino acids. CDR1 and CDR2 (germline): DFQATT, SNEGSKA (reference sequence). CDR3 sequence reads: CSARDLSNRENTEAFF. DNA of the CDR3: TGCAGTGCTAGAGACCTCTCGAACAGGGAAAACACTGAAGCTTTCTTT.

The chain couples TRBV10-2 to TRBJ1-2, with 11 bases aligning to TRBD1. This CDR3 has 14 amino acids. CDR1 WSHSY and CDR2 SAAADI come from the germline V gene. J gave up 8 bases and V 3 bases, and 5 bases lay outside the gene matches. The CDR3 DNA follows: TGCGCCAGCAGTGATAGGACAGGGGGCGAAGGCTACACCTTC. Translated, it gives CASSDRTGGEGYTF.

This clonotype was recorded once. V gene TRBV18 combines with J gene TRBJ2-5; D unresolved. The ends were cut back, 4 bases at V and 4 bases at J, with 10 bases in the middle. This CDR3 has 13 amino acids. CDR1 is KGHSH, CDR2 LQKENI, per germline. The CDR3 nucleotides read TGTGCCAGCTCACTCCGCCTAGGAGAGACCCAGTACTTC. Translated, it gives CASSLRLGETQYF.